Shown below are 10 T cell receptor beta chains from a single sample sequenced in a study of control samples from healthy donors and cancer patients. Produced via immunoSEQ multiplex PCR; TCRdb's table is partial and in-frame only. This sample has around 130,000 clones, with about 83% found just once. The sequencing sample was made of blood. The source is a man aged 30-40 years in good health.

This chain joins TRBV5-1 and TRBJ1-6; D unresolved. The V end was cut by 0 bases, the J end by 3 bases, with 4 bases between. Germline CDR1 and CDR2: SGHRS and YFSETQ. The CDR3 spans 14 residues. The CDR3 sequence is CASSLGGYNSPLHF. The CDR3 bases are TGCGCCAGCAGCTTGGGGGGCTATAATTCACCCCTCCACTTT.

A few counts support this clone. V usage is TRBV21-1 and J usage is TRBJ2-4. TRBV21-1 is termed a pseudogene. This CDR3 region has 12 residues. CDR3 coding DNA: TGTGCCAGCAGCAAGGGTCCAAACATTCAGTACTTC. Its translation: CASSKGPNIQYF.

In its sample, this clone was seen once. V gene TRBV5-1 combines with J gene TRBJ2-1; TRBD2 agrees at 9 bases. The V and J ends lost 4 bases and 4 bases, in that order; junction bases with no gene match: 6. Germline CDR1 SGHRS, CDR2 YFSETQ. This CDR3 is built from 15 residues. The CDR3 loop is CASSRVTSGYNEQFF. The CDR3 nucleotides read TGCGCCAGCAGCCGGGTGACTAGCGGTTACAATGAGCAGTTCTTC.

The sample holds one count of this clone. This chain links TRBV7-3 with TRBJ2-1, with no clear D. The CDR3 contains 13 residues. Between the trimmed V and J ends, which lost 4 bases and 5 bases, there was a span of 9 bases. Germline loops: CDR1 SGHTA, CDR2 FQGTGA. The CDR3 is CASSSYLHNEQFF. The CDR3 DNA reads as TGTGCCAGCAGCTCGTACTTGCACAATGAGCAGTTCTTC.

The chain joins TRBV25-1 to TRBJ2-2, with 7 bases lining up with TRBD1. Germline lookup yields CDR1 MGHDK and CDR2 SYGVNS. The J segment lost 6 bases and the V segment lost 2 bases, leaving 0 bases of the junction unmatched. The CDR3 runs to 13 residues. The CDR3 region is CASSEQGAGELFF. CDR3 coding DNA: TGTGCCAGCAGTGAACAGGGGGCCGGGGAGCTGTTTTTT.

The chain has TRBV12-3 or TRBV12-4 and TRBJ1-5; D is uncertain. V was pared by 3 bases and J by 6 bases, with 9 bases between. The CDR3 extends over 13 amino acids. This chain's CDR3 is CASSLEGSQPQHF. The DNA for the CDR3 is TGTGCCAGCAGTTTGGAAGGATCTCAGCCCCAGCATTTT.

The chain employs TRBV27 and TRBJ2-1; possibly TRBD2 for D (6 bases). Germline CDR1 and CDR2: MNHEY and SMNVEV (reference sequence). Trimming removed 5 bases at V and 9 bases at J, with 14 bases between. The CDR3 spans 13 residues. CDR3 bases: TGTGCCAGCAGTCCCCGGAGGGTCGCTGAGCAGTTCTTC. Translated: CASSPRRVAEQFF.

This clone appeared a few times. The chain joins TRBV5-1 to TRBJ1-4; the match to TRBD1 covers 8 bases. This CDR3 has 15 residues. Trimming cost V 5 bases and J 0 bases; bases outside gene matches: 3. In germline, CDR1 is SGHRS, CDR2 YFSETQ. The CDR3 DNA reads TGCGCCAGCAGAGAACAGGGGGCAACTAATGAAAAACTGTTTTTT. It codes for CASREQGATNEKLFF.

This chain connects TRBV5-6 to TRBJ1-5; no clear D. The CDR3 has 12 amino acids. Between the trimmed V and J ends, which lost 4 bases and 4 bases, there was a span of 6 bases. The germline V gene has CDR1 SGHDT and CDR2 YYEEEE. The DNA of the CDR3 is TGTGCCAGCAGCCTGCTTAATCAGCCCCAGCATTTT. This codes for CASSLLNQPQHF.

V usage is TRBV19 and J usage is TRBJ2-4, with D hard to call. Trimming took off 5 bases at V and 0 bases at J, with 11 bases between the two ends. CDR1 is LNHDA, CDR2 SQIVND, per germline (reference sequence). This CDR3 contains 15 residues. In DNA, the CDR3 is TGTGCCAGTAGTGATCAGGATCCAGCCAAAAACATTCAGTACTTC. Translating gives CASSDQDPAKNIQYF.